The sample holds many counts of the clone carrying this TCR beta chain. Its cognate antigen is unknown. The CDR3 loop spans 16 amino acids. V lost 5 bases to trimming and J lost 3 bases, with 20 bases between them. Molecular barcoding with unique molecular identifiers was used for the TCRbeta library. TCRdb itself ran the PCR reads through MiXCR, one entry per CDR3 protein. Counted here are 95,000 to 120,000 distinct CDR3 sequences, approximately 6.9% occurring once; the ten biggest clones make up around 23%. This sample is drawn from a study of T-cell reconstitution after alpha-beta-depleted transplantation in children. Study results and limitations: About two months after transplant, alpha-beta T cells reportedly came from several hundred expanded graft clones. Diversity of TCRbeta at day 60 was high in some patients, arising from surviving recipient T cells and thymic progenitors. Diversity and T-cell counts at one year after transplant derived mostly from new T cells.

Sequences were derived from PBMCs, mostly from graft donor cells, sampled 360 days after TCRalphabeta/CD19-depleted stem cell transplant. The rearrangement links TRBV12-3 or TRBV12-4 to TRBJ2-7, with D unresolved. This TCR came from a male patient aged 2 to 10 who had a stem cell transplant for acute lymphoblastic leukemia, so the T cells may come from the graft donor. The CDR3 coding sequence is TGTGCCAGCAGTCCATCCAAGGCAGCCGCAGTCTACGAGCAGTACTTC. Its translation: CASSPSKAAAVYEQYF.